The next 24 T cell receptor beta chains were all read from a single sample in a study of a mutant IDH1 vaccine in newly diagnosed glioma. As to time point: week 23, last vaccination. One vaccine dose held 300 ug of mutant IDH1 20-mer peptide and came with topical imiquimod. For these TCRs, the target antigens are not known. Produced via immunoSEQ multiplex PCR; TCRdb's table is partial and in-frame only. This table has 25,000 to 30,000 clones, roughly 80% appearing once. The sequences come from PBMCs, collected from a glioma patient whose treatment included an IDH1 peptide vaccine. These receptors came from a woman aged 30 to 39 with glioma.

This clone was seen only a few times. Here the CDR3 DNA reads TGTGCCAGTAGTGATAAAGAGGACACTGAAGCTTTCTTT. It specifies CASSDKEDTEAFF. V and J are TRBV19 and TRBJ1-1; D ambiguous. Germline V gives CDR1 LNHDA, CDR2 SQIVND (reference sequence). V lost 5 bases to trimming and J lost 3 bases, with 10 bases between them. The CDR3 is made up of 13 amino acids. Supplemented by reference TRBV19 and TRBJ1-1, the full variable domain reads DGGITQSPKYLFRKEGQNVTLSCEQNLNHDAMYWYRQDPGQGLRLIYYSQIVNDFQKGDIAEGYSVSREKKESFPLTVTSAQKNPTAFYLCASSDKEDTEAFFGQGTRLTVV.

The chain employs TRBV4-3 and TRBJ2-1; the D call may be TRBD1 or TRBD2 (6 bases each). The V end lost 0 bases, the J end lost 10 bases, and 22 bases lay between the germline ends. CDR3 length equals 17 residues. Germline loops: CDR1 LGHNA, CDR2 YSLEER. The CDR3 nucleotides are TGCGCCAGCAGCCAAGAAGTTGGGGGGCTCACGGAATGGGAGCAGTTCTTC. Its protein is CASSQEVGGLTEWEQFF.

CDR3 DNA sequence: TGTGCCAGCAGTGAGCCGGACAGGGGCTTATATAATTCACCCCTCCACTTT. Amino acids: CASSEPDRGLYNSPLHF. This rearrangement joins TRBV2 to TRBJ1-6; 9 positions match TRBD1. The CDR3 has 17 residues. Germline-derived CDR1 and CDR2 are SNHLY and FYNNEI. J was trimmed by 4 bases and V by 3 bases; bases with no gene match: 7.

The chain employs TRBV6-6 and TRBJ2-3, with 10 nucleotides matching TRBD2. Germline V gene data show CDR1 as MNHNY and CDR2 as SVGAGI (reference sequence). Losses at the gene ends were 0 bases for V and 10 bases for J; bases not matched to a gene: 7. The CDR3 length is 15 residues. The CDR3 loop reads CASSYSSSGGSSQYF. For the CDR3, the DNA is TGTGCCAGCAGTTACTCGAGTAGCGGGGGGTCGTCGCAGTATTTT.

This clone has only one observation. The DNA of the CDR3 is TGTGCCAGCAGCCGGGGGGGACAGGGGGACACTGAAGCTTTCTTT. It specifies CASSRGGQGDTEAFF. The chain couples TRBV14 to TRBJ1-1; 11 positions agree with TRBD1. The CDR3 has 15 residues. Trimming took 4 bases from V and 3 from J; bases not matched to a gene: 4. From germline, CDR1 is SGHDN and CDR2 FVKESK.

This clone was detected only a few times. This sequence joins TRBV30 and TRBJ1-1; the D is unclear. The CDR3 covers 12 residues. The V end was cut by 5 bases, the J end by 0 bases, with 7 bases between. Germline-derived CDR1 and CDR2 are GTSNPN and SVGIG (reference sequence). As DNA, the CDR3 is TGTGCCTGGGGACTCATGAACACTGAAGCTTTCTTT. This encodes CAWGLMNTEAFF.

The V call is TRBV6-1, the J call TRBJ1-2, with D perhaps matching TRBD1 (6 bases). The CDR3 has 15 residues. The germline gives CDR1 MNHNS, CDR2 SASEGT. The V gene lost 5 bases and the J gene lost 0 bases, with 13 bases spanning the gap. The chain's CDR3 is CASSSGEIPNYGYTF. In DNA, the CDR3 is TGTGCCAGCAGTTCAGGGGAGATTCCTAACTATGGCTACACCTTC.

The J gene is TRBJ2-5, the V gene TRBV29-1, with 8 bases aligning to TRBD1. This CDR3 has 12 residues. Looked up from germline, CDR1 is SQVTM and CDR2 is ANQGSEA. The ends lost 7 bases at V and 7 bases at J; junction bases unmatched: 8. The CDR3 region has the DNA TGCAGCGCCCAGGGGGCGCATGGGACCCAGTACTTC. It yields the protein CSAQGAHGTQYF. Together with reference TRBV29-1 and TRBJ2-5, the CDR3 gives the full variable domain: SAVISQKPSRDICQRGTSLTIQCQVDSQVTMMFWYRQQPGQSLTLIATANQGSEATYESGFVIDKFPISRPNLTFSTLTVSNMSPEDSSIYLCSAQGAHGTQYFGPGTRLLVL.

With respect to this clone: This sample also contains other DNA sequences that code for the same CDR3. V gene TRBV5-1 combines with J gene TRBJ1-1; D might be TRBD1 (5 bases). From germline, CDR1 is SGHRS and CDR2 YFSETQ. CDR3 size: 14 residues. V was pared by 0 bases and J by 1 base, with 7 bases between. The CDR3 region is CASSLAGTNTEAFF. CDR3 nucleotides: TGCGCCAGCAGCTTGGCCGGGACGAACACTGAAGCTTTCTTT.

The chain employs TRBV4-2 and TRBJ1-1; D is uncertain. Trimming took off 0 bases at V and 1 base at J, with 0 bases between the two ends. Per the germline V gene, CDR1 is LGHNA and CDR2 is YNFKEQ. The length of the CDR3 is 12 residues. For the CDR3, the DNA is TGTGCCAGCAGCCAAGAGAACACTGAAGCTTTCTTT. Amino acids: CASSQENTEAFF.

This chain connects TRBV4-2 to TRBJ1-1; TRBD1 might be the D (6 bases). V was shortened by 4 bases and J by 5 bases, with 14 bases between the two germline ends. This CDR3 is 14 amino acids long. Germline CDR1 LGHNA, CDR2 YNFKEQ. The CDR3 loop reads CASSLTGLGTEAFF. Written as DNA, the CDR3 is TGTGCCAGCAGCCTAACAGGGCTCGGGACTGAAGCTTTCTTT.

This chain connects TRBV5-6 to TRBJ2-5, with D possibly matching TRBD2 (6 bases). The CDR3 is 15 amino acids. Germline CDR1 and CDR2: SGHDT and YYEEEE. Between the trimmed V and J ends, which lost 0 bases and 1 base, there was a span of 10 bases. As DNA, the CDR3 is TGTGCCAGCAGCTTGGTGGGACTCCCCCAAGAGACCCAGTACTTC. This codes for CASSLVGLPQETQYF.

This clone has only a few counts. The chain recombines TRBV27 with TRBJ2-6; 7 nucleotides agree with TRBD2. From germline, CDR1 is MNHEY and CDR2 SMNVEV (reference sequence). The CDR3 is 17 amino acids. V gave up 3 bases and J gave up 3 bases; unmatched junction bases: 8. The CDR3 reads CASSFGEGKDGANVLTF. For the CDR3, the DNA is TGTGCCAGCAGTTTTGGGGAGGGAAAGGATGGGGCCAACGTCCTGACTTTC. Full variable domain (remainder filled in from reference TRBV27 and TRBJ2-6): EAQVTQNPRYLITVTGKKLTVTCSQNMNHEYMSWYRQDPGLGLRQIYYSMNVEVTDKGDVPEGYKVSRKEKRNFPLILESPSPNQTSLYFCASSFGEGKDGANVLTFGAGSRLTVL.

The chain combines TRBV5-1 with TRBJ1-1; the match to TRBD1 covers 8 bases. V lost 3 bases to trimming and J lost 1 base; unmatched junction nucleotides: 5. The length of the CDR3 is 15 residues. CDR1 and CDR2 from the germline V gene are SGHRS and YFSETQ. The CDR3 region has the DNA TGCGCCAGCAGCTCCCAGGGGGCAGAGAACACTGAAGCTTTCTTT. Its translation is CASSSQGAENTEAFF.

The chain recombines TRBV6-5 with TRBJ1-2; D unresolved. This CDR3 comprises 14 residues. Trimming removed 6 bases from V and 4 bases from J, with 15 bases in between. Germline-derived CDR1 and CDR2 are MNHEY and SVGAGI. The CDR3 loop reads CASSPKEEGYGYTF. As DNA, the CDR3 is TGTGCCAGCAGCCCCAAGGAGGAGGGCTATGGCTACACCTTC.

CDR3 DNA sequence: TGTGCCAGCAGCCGGCTTGGCCTCCAAGAGACCCAGTACTTC. The encoded protein is CASSRLGLQETQYF. The V and J genes are TRBV9 and TRBJ2-5; D call uncertain. The germline V and J ends were trimmed by 4 bases and 1 base, with 11 bases remaining between them. CDR1 and CDR2 (germline): SGDLS, YYNGEE. The CDR3 extends over 14 amino acids.

V and J are TRBV6-1 and TRBJ1-4; no firm D call. In germline, CDR1 is MNHNS, CDR2 SASEGT. CDR3 length: 19 residues. V lost 2 bases, J lost 6 bases, and 25 bases lay in between. The CDR3 region has the DNA TGTGCCAGCAGTGAAATCTCCAAAGATGATTCTCGGAATTATGAAAAACTGTTTTTT. This translates into CASSEISKDDSRNYEKLFF.

The V gene is TRBV5-1, the J gene TRBJ2-2, with D uncertain. The CDR3 sequence is 14 residues long. Trimming left V 2 bases short and J 4 bases short, with 9 bases between. CDR1 and CDR2 (germline): SGHRS, YFSETQ. The CDR3, as DNA: TGCGCCAGCAGCTTACCGACTGCCACCGGGGAGCTGTTTTTT. It is translated as CASSLPTATGELFF.

V gene TRBV5-6 combines with J gene TRBJ2-5; unclear D gene. V was clipped by 4 bases and J by 1 base, with 8 bases between them. Germline V gene data show CDR1 as SGHDT and CDR2 as YYEEEE. The CDR3 is 13 amino acids. In nucleotides, the CDR3 is TGTGCCAGCAGCCGACGCTTCCAAGAGACCCAGTACTTC. It translates to CASSRRFQETQYF.

This rearrangement joins TRBV14 to TRBJ2-1, with 7 bases lining up with TRBD2. V dropped 5 bases and J dropped 8; count of bases not matched to a gene: 6. Germline CDR1 reads SGHDN; CDR2 reads FVKESK. This CDR3 is built from 13 residues. The chain's CDR3 is CASSWGGSDEQFF. CDR3 nucleotides: TGTGCCAGCAGCTGGGGGGGAAGCGATGAGCAGTTCTTC.

This sequence joins TRBV27 and TRBJ2-2; the D gene is possibly TRBD2 (6 bases). The ends were cut back, 4 bases at V and 5 bases at J, with 11 bases in the middle. Germline V CDR1 and CDR2: MNHEY, SMNVEV (reference sequence). This CDR3 has 14 residues. CDR3 in amino acids: CASSSGLRTGELFF. The CDR3 DNA sequence: TGTGCCAGCAGTTCGGGACTTAGGACCGGGGAGCTGTTTTTT.

On this clone: The junction departs from germline at one end; a sequencing error may be responsible. This sequence joins TRBV9 and TRBJ1-6; tentative D call: TRBD1 (5 bases). The CDR3 sequence is 15 residues long. In germline, CDR1 is SGDLS, CDR2 YYNGEE. CDR3 region: CYFRAAGPDNSPLHF. The CDR3 coding sequence is TGCTACTTCCGGGCGGCGGGGCCCGATAATTCACCCCTCCACTTT.

The count of this clone is one. The V call is TRBV6-1, the J call TRBJ1-1; 8 positions match TRBD1. V shed 6 bases, J shed 12 bases, and the junction held 9 bases outside the gene matches. The CDR3 sequence is 12 residues long. Germline lookup yields CDR1 MNHNS and CDR2 SASEGT. The DNA of the CDR3 is TGTGCCAGCAGCGGACAGGGAAAGGGGCCTTTCTTT. Translation gives CASSGQGKGPFF.

Only a few counts were recorded for this clone. The V and J genes are TRBV30 and TRBJ1-4; no reliable D call. This CDR3 is built from 10 residues. Trimming shortened V by 6 bases and J by 8 bases, and 7 bases separated the two germline ends. CDR1 and CDR2 from the germline V gene are GTSNPN and SVGIG (reference sequence). DNA for the CDR3: TGTGCCTGTTCTAGGGAAAAACTGTTTTTT. Translating it yields CACSREKLFF.